A single sample is the source of the 5 T cell receptor beta chains below, sequenced in a study of tumor-infiltrating lymphocytes in primary liver carcinoma. A primer in the constant region served to generate TCR beta cDNA from 450 to 600 ng of total RNA. Three nested multiplex PCR rounds, a slightly modified ARM-PCR, produced the libraries for TCR beta. The first two PCR rounds used TRBV1-TRBV30 forward primers with a C-beta reverse primer, 10 to 11 cycles each. TCRdb reprocessed the multiplex PCR reads with MiXCR, giving one entry per CDR3 protein. The repertoire consists of 75,000 to 80,000 distinct CDR3 sequences, with approximately 69% occurring once and the leading ten covering roughly 28%. Co-extracted RNA and DNA came from around 18-30 mg of unsorted bulk tissue. Sequencing was carried out using tumor-adjacent normal liver tissue. The source of these receptors is a man aged 40-50 years with primary liver carcinoma and hepatitis B virus infection.

As for this clonotype: Since no conserved phenylalanine or tryptophan closes the CDR3, a read error is the likely cause. The J gene is TRBJ2-1, the V gene TRBV11-2; 14 nucleotides match TRBD2. Trimming cost V 10 bases and J 9 bases; bases outside gene matches: 11. The CDR3 consists of 15 residues. The germline V gene has CDR1 SGHAT and CDR2 FQNNGV. For the CDR3, the DNA is TGTGCCAATAGCCCCGGACTAGCGGGAGGTGGTGAGCAGTTCCTC. The encoded protein is CANSPGLAGGGEQFL.

Concerning this clonotype: Compared with germline, one end of the junction differs, possibly owing to a read error. The chain recombines TRBV6-1 with TRBJ2-7; tentatively, D is TRBD2 (5 bases). CDR3 length: 17 residues. Germline assignment: CDR1 MNHNS and CDR2 SASEGT. CDR3 nucleotides: TGTGCCAACAGTACCGCTACTAGTGTCGGCTACGGTACGGGGCAGTACTTC. It is translated as CANSTATSVGYGTGQYF.

Concerning this clonotype: A much larger clone sits a single nucleotide away, making a read error possible. This chain links TRBV20-1 with TRBJ1-5; possibly TRBD1 for D (5 bases). Germline loops: CDR1 DFQATT, CDR2 SNEGSKA (reference sequence). The length of the CDR3 is 14 residues. The CDR3, as DNA: TGCGGTGCTAGTAACTGGGGCCGAAATCAGCCCCAGCATTTT. Its translation is CGASNWGRNQPQHF.

This clonotype has at least ten counts. The gene calls are TRBV5-1 and TRBJ2-2; TRBD2 aligns across 8 bases. This CDR3 has 16 residues. In germline, CDR1 is SGHRS, CDR2 YFSETQ. V trimming: 4 bases; J trimming: 5 bases; junction bases outside the gene matches: 10. CDR3 bases: TGCGCCAGCAGCCCCACCGGGAGGGCCATTACCGGGGAGCTGTTTTTT. It encodes CASSPTGRAITGELFF.

This clonotype was picked up a small number of times. CDR3 region: CASSGQGMNYGYTF. CDR3 bases: TGCGCCAGCAGTGGGCAGGGGATGAACTATGGCTACACCTTC. V and J are TRBV10-2 and TRBJ1-2, with D possibly matching TRBD1 (6 bases). With 4 bases removed from V and 2 bases from J, the gap between germline ends came to 11 bases. Germline CDR1 reads WSHSY; CDR2 reads SAAADI. This CDR3 region has 14 residues.